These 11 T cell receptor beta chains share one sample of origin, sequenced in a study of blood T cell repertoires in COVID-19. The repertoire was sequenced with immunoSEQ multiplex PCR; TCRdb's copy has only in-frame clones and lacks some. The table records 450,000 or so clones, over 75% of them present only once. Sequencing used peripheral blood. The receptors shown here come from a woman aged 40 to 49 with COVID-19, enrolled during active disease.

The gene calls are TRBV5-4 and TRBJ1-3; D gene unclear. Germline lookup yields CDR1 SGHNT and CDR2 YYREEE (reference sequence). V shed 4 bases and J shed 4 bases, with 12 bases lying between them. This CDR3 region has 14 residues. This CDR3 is CASSLGRVGNTIYF. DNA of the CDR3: TGTGCCAGCAGCCTCGGGAGGGTCGGAAACACCATATATTTT.

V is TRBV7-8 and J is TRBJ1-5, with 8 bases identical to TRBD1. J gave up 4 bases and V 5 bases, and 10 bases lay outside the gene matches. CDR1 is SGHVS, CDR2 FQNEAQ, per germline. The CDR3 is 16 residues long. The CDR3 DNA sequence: TGTGCCAGCAGCCAAAGAACCGGGACAGGTAATCAGCCCCAGCATTTT. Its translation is CASSQRTGTGNQPQHF. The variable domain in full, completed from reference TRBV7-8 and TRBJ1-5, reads GAGVSQSPRYKVAKRGQDVALRCDPISGHVSLFWYQQALGQGPEFLTYFQNEAQLDKSGLPSDRFFAERPEGSVSTLKIQRTQQEDSAVYLCASSQRTGTGNQPQHFGDGTRLSIL.

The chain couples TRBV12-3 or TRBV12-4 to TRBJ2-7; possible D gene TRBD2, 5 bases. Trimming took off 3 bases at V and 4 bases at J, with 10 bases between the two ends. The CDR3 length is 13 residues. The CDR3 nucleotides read TGTGCCAGCAGTTTTAGTGGGGAGTACGAGCAGTACTTC. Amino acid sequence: CASSFSGEYEQYF.

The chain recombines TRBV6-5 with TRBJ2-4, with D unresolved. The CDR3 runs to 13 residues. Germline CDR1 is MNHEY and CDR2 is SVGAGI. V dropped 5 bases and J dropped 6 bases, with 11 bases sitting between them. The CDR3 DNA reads TGTGCCAGCAGTCCAGACTCGGGAAACATTCAGTACTTC. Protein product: CASSPDSGNIQYF.

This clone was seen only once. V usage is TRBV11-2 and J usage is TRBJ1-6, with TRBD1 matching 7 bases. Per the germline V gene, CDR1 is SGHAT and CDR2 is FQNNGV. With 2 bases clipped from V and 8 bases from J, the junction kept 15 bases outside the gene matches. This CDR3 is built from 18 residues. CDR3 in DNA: TGTGCCAGCAGCTTATCTTCGACAGGGAGGACCAAATATTCACCCCTCCACTTT. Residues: CASSLSSTGRTKYSPLHF. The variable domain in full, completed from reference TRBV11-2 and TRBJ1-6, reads EAGVAQSPRYKIIEKRQSVAFWCNPISGHATLYWYQQILGQGPKLLIQFQNNGVVDDSQLPKDRFSAERLKGVDSTLKIQPAKLEDSAVYLCASSLSSTGRTKYSPLHFGNGTRLTVT.

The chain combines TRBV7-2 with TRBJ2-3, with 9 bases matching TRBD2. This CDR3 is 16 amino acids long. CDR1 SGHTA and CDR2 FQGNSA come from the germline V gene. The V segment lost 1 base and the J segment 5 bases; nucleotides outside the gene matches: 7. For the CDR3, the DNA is TGTGCCAGCAGCTTAGTGGGTCTAGCGGGGTTAGATACGCAGTATTTT. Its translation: CASSLVGLAGLDTQYF.

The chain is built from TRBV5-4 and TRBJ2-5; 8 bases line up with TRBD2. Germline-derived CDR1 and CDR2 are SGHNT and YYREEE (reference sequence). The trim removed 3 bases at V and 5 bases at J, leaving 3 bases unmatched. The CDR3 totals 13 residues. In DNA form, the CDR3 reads TGTGCCAGCAGCTCGGGCGGGGGGGAGACCCAGTACTTC. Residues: CASSSGGGETQYF.

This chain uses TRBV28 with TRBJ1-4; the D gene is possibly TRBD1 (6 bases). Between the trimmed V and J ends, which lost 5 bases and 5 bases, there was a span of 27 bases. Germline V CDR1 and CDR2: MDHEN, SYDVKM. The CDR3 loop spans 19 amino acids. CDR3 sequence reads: CASSPPSPGGLAINEKLFF. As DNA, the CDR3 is TGTGCCAGCAGTCCACCCTCCCCCGGGGGGCTCGCAATAAATGAAAAACTGTTTTTT.

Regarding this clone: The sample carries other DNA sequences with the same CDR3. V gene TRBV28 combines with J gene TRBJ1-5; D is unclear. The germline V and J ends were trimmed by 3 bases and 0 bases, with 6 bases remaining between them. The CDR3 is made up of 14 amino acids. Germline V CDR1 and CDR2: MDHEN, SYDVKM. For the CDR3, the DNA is TGTGCCAGCAGTTTTGGCGGTAGCAATCAGCCCCAGCATTTT. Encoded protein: CASSFGGSNQPQHF.

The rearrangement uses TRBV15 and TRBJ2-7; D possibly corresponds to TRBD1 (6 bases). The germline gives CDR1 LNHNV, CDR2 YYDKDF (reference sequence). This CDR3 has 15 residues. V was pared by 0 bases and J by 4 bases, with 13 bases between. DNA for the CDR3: TGTGCCACCAGCAGAGATCGGCCAGGGGTTTACGAGCAGTACTTC. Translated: CATSRDRPGVYEQYF.

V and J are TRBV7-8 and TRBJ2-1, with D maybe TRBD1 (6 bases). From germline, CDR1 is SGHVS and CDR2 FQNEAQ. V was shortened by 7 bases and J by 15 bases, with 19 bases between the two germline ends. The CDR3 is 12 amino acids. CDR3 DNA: TGTGCCAGCACAATGAGAACAGGGCAGCCGTTCTTC. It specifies CASTMRTGQPFF.